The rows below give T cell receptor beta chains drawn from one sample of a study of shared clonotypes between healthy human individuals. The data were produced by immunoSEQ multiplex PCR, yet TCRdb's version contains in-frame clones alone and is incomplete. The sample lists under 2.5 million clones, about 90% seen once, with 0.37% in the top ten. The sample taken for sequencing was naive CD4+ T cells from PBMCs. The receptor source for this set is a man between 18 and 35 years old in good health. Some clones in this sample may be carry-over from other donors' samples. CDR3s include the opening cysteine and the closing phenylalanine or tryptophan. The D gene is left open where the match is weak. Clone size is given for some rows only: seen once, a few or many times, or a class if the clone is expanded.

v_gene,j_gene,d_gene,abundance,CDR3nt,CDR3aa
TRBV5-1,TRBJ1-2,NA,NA,TGCGCCAGCAGCTTATCACCCATCAGTCATTCCATACGAAGCGGGAGCTTAGGTGGCTACACCTTC,CASSLSPISHSIRSGSLGGYTF
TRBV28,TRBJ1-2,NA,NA,TGTGCCAGCAGTTTAGGACAGCACCACTATGGCTACACCTTC,CASSLGQHHYGYTF
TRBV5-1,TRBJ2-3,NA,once,TGCGCCAGCAGCCAAGGACAGCACACAGATACGCAGTATTTT,CASSQGQHTDTQYF
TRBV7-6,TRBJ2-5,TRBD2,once,TGTGCCAGCAGCCTGGGACTAGCGGGTGGTGAGACCCAGTACTTC,CASSLGLAGGETQYF
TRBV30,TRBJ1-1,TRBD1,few,TGTGCCTTAAAAAAAGGGGGCGCTGAAGCTTTCTTT,CALKKGGAEAFF
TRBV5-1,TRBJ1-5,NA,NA,TGCGCCAGCAGGATGGTGGTCGACAGCAATCAGCCCCAGCATTTT,CASRMVVDSNQPQHF
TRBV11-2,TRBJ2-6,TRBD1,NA,TGTGCCAGCAGCTTAGCAGGGGGAAACGTCCTGACTTTC,CASSLAGGNVLTF
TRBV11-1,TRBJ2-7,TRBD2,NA,TGTGCCAGCAGCCATAAAGGACTAGCGGATTACGAGCAGTACTTC,CASSHKGLADYEQYF
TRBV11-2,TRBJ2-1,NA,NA,TGTGCCAGCAGCTTAGAAAGGACTCGGAGGGGTGAGCAGTTCTTC,CASSLERTRRGEQFF
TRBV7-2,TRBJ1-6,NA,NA,TGTGCCAGCAGCTGGTTGCCGAATTCACCCCTCCACTTT,CASSWLPNSPLHF
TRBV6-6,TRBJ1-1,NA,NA,TGTGCCAGCAGCACGAGGAACACTGAAGCTTTCTTT,CASSTRNTEAFF
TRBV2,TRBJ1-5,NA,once,TGTGCCAGCAGTGGGACGGGCAATCAGCCCCAGCATTTT,CASSGTGNQPQHF
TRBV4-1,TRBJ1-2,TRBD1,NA,TGCGCCAGCAGCCCCCCGGGACAGAACTATGGCTACACCTTC,CASSPPGQNYGYTF
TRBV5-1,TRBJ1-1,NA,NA,TGCGCCAGCAGCCGAACGACTGCGAACACTGAAGCTTTCTTT,CASSRTTANTEAFF
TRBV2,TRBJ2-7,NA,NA,TGTGCCAGCAGTGGGACGGTCCCCTACGAGCAGTACTTC,CASSGTVPYEQYF
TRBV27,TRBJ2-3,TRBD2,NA,TGTGCCAGCAGTTTTCTAGACGGGACTACACTCACAGATACGCAGTATTTT,CASSFLDGTTLTDTQYF
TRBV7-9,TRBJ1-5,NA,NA,TGTGCCAGCAGAAGGTCACCCAATCAGCCCCAGCATTTT,CASRRSPNQPQHF
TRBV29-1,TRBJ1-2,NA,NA,TGCAGCGTGGGGGCTGACTATGGCTACACCTTC,CSVGADYGYTF
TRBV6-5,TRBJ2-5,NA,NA,TGTGCCAGCAGTCGATACAGGGACCCTGAGACCCAGTACTTC,CASSRYRDPETQYF
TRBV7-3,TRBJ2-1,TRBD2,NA,TGTGCCAGCAGCTTAACCACCGGGACTAGAGGATACAATGAGCAGTTCTTC,CASSLTTGTRGYNEQFF
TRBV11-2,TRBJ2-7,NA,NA,TGTGCCAGCAGCTTAGCTGGCTACGAGCAGTACTTC,CASSLAGYEQYF
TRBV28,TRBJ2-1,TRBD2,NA,TGTGCCAGCAAATTAGCGGGTCAAACCTACAATGAGCAGTTCTTC,CASKLAGQTYNEQFF
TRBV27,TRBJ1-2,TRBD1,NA,TGTGCCAGCAGTTTTCGGAGCGACCGGGACAGGGCTATCTATGGCTACACCTTC,CASSFRSDRDRAIYGYTF
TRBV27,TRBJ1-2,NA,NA,TGTGCCAGCAGCCCGACCGAAGGAGGCTACACCTTC,CASSPTEGGYTF
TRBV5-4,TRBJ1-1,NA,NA,TGTGCCAGCGAAACGTGGGCTGAAGCTTTCTTT,CASETWAEAFF
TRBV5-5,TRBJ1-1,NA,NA,TGTGCCAGCGGAGGGGTTCAGAACACTGAAGCTTTCTTT,CASGGVQNTEAFF
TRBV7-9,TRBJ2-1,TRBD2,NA,TGTGCCAGCAGCTTTCCTAGCGGGACAAATGTTAATGAGCAGTTCTTC,CASSFPSGTNVNEQFF
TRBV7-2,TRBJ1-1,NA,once,TGTGCCAGCAGTATGACAGGTATGAACACTGAAGCTTTCTTT,CASSMTGMNTEAFF
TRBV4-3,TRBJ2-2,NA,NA,TGCGCCAGCAGCCAAGTAAGGAGGGGTGGAGGGATCGGGGCCGGGGAGCTGTTTTTT,CASSQVRRGGGIGAGELFF
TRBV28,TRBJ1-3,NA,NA,TGTGCCAGCACTGGAAACACCATATATTTT,CASTGNTIYF
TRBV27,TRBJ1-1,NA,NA,TGTGCCAGCATCCGGGGGGATCTCCCTGGTGGAGCTTTCTTT,CASIRGDLPGGAFF
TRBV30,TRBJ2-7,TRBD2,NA,TGTGCCTGGAGTGTTGGTAGCGGGACGGGCGAGCAGTACTTC,CAWSVGSGTGEQYF
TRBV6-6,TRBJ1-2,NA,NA,TGTGCCAGCAGTGTTTCTTCCTATGGCTACACCTTC,CASSVSSYGYTF
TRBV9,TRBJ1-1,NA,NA,TGTGCCAGCAGCGTAATAGGGGAGAACACTGAAGCTTTCTTT,CASSVIGENTEAFF
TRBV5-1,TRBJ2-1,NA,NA,TGCGCCAGCAGCTTGTTTTCTGGGCCCTACAATGAGCAGTTCTTC,CASSLFSGPYNEQFF
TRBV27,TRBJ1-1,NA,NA,TGTGCCAGCAGTTTCGGAACCCTGGTTGGGGAAGCTTTCTTT,CASSFGTLVGEAFF
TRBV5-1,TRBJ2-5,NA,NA,TGCGCCAGCAGTTCCAGGGCAGAGACCCAGTACTTC,CASSSRAETQYF
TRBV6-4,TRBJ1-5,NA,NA,TGTGCCAGCAGTGACGCCCGCGGCCCGGATCAGCCCCAGCATTTT,CASSDARGPDQPQHF
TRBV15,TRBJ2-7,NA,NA,TGTGCCACCAGCAGAGATGGGTTTGGGCAGTACTTC,CATSRDGFGQYF
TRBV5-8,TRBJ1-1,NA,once,TGTGCCAGCAGCTGGGGTATCGGCACTGAAGCTTTCTTT,CASSWGIGTEAFF
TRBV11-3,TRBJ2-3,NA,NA,TGTGCCAGCAGCTTATCGAGGGTGGGGCAGACGACCCCAGATACGCAGTATTTT,CASSLSRVGQTTPDTQYF
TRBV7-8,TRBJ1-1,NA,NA,TGTGCCAGCAGCCTGGGGCTACAGGGTGGGGCTTTCTTT,CASSLGLQGGAFF
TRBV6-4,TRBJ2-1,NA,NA,TGTGCCAGCAGAACCCCCGGCGGTCTGGAGCAGTTCTTC,CASRTPGGLEQFF
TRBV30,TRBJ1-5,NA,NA,TGTGCCTGGGACCTCGGGGATCCCCCCCAGCATTTT,CAWDLGDPPQHF
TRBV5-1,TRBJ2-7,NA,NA,TGCGCCAGCAGCTCTATGGGGAGGAGCTTCTCCTACGAGCAGTACTTC,CASSSMGRSFSYEQYF
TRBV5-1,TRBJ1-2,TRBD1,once,TGCGCCAGCAGCTTGGTCGACAGGGATAGTGGCTACACCTTC,CASSLVDRDSGYTF
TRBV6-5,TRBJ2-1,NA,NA,TGTGCCAGCAGTTACGGCCGACTCAATGAGCAGTTCTTC,CASSYGRLNEQFF
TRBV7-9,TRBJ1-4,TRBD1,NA,TGTGCCAGCAGCTACTGGACAGGAACTAATGAAAAACTGTTTTTT,CASSYWTGTNEKLFF
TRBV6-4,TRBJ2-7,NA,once,TGTGCCAGCAGTGACTCGAATCAGGGAGGCCCCTACGAGCAGTACTTC,CASSDSNQGGPYEQYF
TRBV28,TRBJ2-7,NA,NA,TGTGCCAGCAGTGCCAGGGTACGGTTCTACGAGCAGTACTTC,CASSARVRFYEQYF
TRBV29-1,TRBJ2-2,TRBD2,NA,TGCAGCGCTAGGACTAGCGGTAACACCGGGGAGCTGTTTTTT,CSARTSGNTGELFF